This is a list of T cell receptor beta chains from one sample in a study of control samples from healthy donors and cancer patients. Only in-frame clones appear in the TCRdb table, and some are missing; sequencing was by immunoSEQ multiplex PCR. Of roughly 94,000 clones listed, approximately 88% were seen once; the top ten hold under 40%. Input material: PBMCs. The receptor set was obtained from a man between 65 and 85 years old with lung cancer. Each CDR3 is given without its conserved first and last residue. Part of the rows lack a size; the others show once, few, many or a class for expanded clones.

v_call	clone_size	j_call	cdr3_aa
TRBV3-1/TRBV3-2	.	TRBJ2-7	ASSQYTLEQY
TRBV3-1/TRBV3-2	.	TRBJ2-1	ASSPVPGQGIYEQF
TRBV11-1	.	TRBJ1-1	ASSRDRLNTEAF
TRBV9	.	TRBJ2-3	ASSGASGTDTQY
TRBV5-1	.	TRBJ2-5	ASRGPAGGQETQY
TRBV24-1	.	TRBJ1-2	ATSASSGDGNYGYT
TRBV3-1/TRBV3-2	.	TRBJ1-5	ASSPLLDTLYSNQPQH
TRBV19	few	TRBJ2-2	ASHGTGRTGELF
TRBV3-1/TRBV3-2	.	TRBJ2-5	ASSHRGIQETQY
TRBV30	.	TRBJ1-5	AWSIRSNQPQH
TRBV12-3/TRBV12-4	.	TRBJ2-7	ASSPGQGYEQY
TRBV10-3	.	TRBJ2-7	AISGGSYEQY
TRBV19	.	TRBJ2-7	ASSNTGPYEQY
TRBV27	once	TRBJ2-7	ASRQEGIRSYEQY
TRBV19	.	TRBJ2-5	ASSSYGGRQETQY
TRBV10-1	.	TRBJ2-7	ASRPGQGGEQY
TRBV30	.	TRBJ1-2	AWSRTRQNYGYT